Given below is one T cell receptor beta chain in context. Sampling of alopecia areata patients yielded lesional scalp punch biopsies as well as peripheral blood. PBMCs provided sorted CD4+ and CD8+ T cells. Germline CDR1 is LNHDA and CDR2 is SQIVND (reference sequence). The CDR3 consists of 14 residues. Trimming took 2 bases from V and 4 from J, leaving 12 bases between them. The data were obtained in a study of CD8+ T cells in alopecia areata. Study details: A regimen of oral tofacitinib, 5 to 10 mg twice daily, was given to treated patients. Patients in the study were on tofacitinib for 6 to 18 months, then off it for 6 months.

Extraction of RNA preceded its reverse transcription into cDNA, which served as the sequencing template. Only in-frame clones appear in the TCRdb table, and some are missing; sequencing was by immunoSEQ multiplex PCR. The table lists about 160,000 clones, 75% to 90% of them singletons, with more than 12% in the top ten. The V gene is TRBV19, the J gene TRBJ2-7; tentatively, D is TRBD1 or TRBD2 (5 bases each). The TCR originated in a human donor with alopecia areata. Source: CD8+ T cells sorted from blood, taken at week 0. This chain's CDR3 is CASSITGTGYEQYF. CDR3 sequence (DNA): TGTGCCAGTAGTATAACCGGGACGGGGTACGAGCAGTACTTC.